One and the same sample provided the 9 T cell receptor beta chains below, sequenced in a study of cytomegalovirus exposure and HLA in healthy donors. The PCR was carried out with 60 Vbeta primers and 13 Jbeta primers. TCRdb's copy holds only in-frame clones and misses some; the assay was immunoSEQ multiplex PCR. The profile shows about 120,000 clones, about 10% of them singletons. Source material: PBMCs. All receptors come from a man aged 30-40 years in good health and CMV-seronegative.

This clone came up a few times. The chain combines TRBV4-2 with TRBJ2-1; 10 nucleotides agree with TRBD2. The junction had 5 bases not matched to a gene; V was cut back by 0 bases and J by 6 bases. Per germline, CDR1 LGHNA and CDR2 YNFKEQ. The CDR3 covers 16 residues. The CDR3 DNA reads TGTGCCAGCAGCCAAGATGAGGCTAGCGGGAGCAATGAGCAGTTCTTC. It encodes CASSQDEASGSNEQFF.

The gene calls are TRBV29-1 and TRBJ2-7, with TRBD1 matching 7 bases. Germline trimming cut 2 bases from V and 3 bases from J; bases unmatched to any gene: 4. The CDR3 sequence is 13 residues long. The germline gives CDR1 SQVTM, CDR2 ANQGSEA. The CDR3 protein is CSVESQGDYEQYF. CDR3 nucleotide sequence: TGCAGCGTTGAATCTCAGGGGGACTACGAGCAGTACTTC.

There are a few counts of this clone. V usage is TRBV30 and J usage is TRBJ1-4; TRBD1 matches at 10 bases. The V gene end was trimmed by 8 bases and the J gene end by 11 bases; junction bases not matched to a gene: 11. In germline, CDR1 is GTSNPN, CDR2 SVGIG (reference sequence). This CDR3 has 13 amino acids. The CDR3 protein is CATTGTGVGKLFF. The CDR3 DNA is TGTGCCACCACCGGGACAGGGGTCGGGAAACTGTTTTTT. The whole variable domain, filled in from reference TRBV30 and TRBJ1-4, reads SQTIHQWPATLVQPVGSPLSLECTVEGTSNPNLYWYRQAAGRGLQLLFYSVGIGQISSEVPQNLSASRPQDRQFILSSKKLLLSDSGFYLCATTGTGVGKLFFGSGTQLSVL.

The chain has TRBV27 and TRBJ2-1; TRBD2 might be the D (5 bases). This CDR3 has 20 amino acids. V was pared by 4 bases and J by 0 bases, with 25 bases between. Per the germline V gene, CDR1 is MNHEY and CDR2 is SMNVEV (reference sequence). In DNA form, the CDR3 reads TGTGCCAGCAGTTCAGGCCTTCTTAGCGTCCCTTGGAGCTCCTACAATGAGCAGTTCTTC. As protein: CASSSGLLSVPWSSYNEQFF.

The chain couples TRBV19 to TRBJ1-4; D is perhaps TRBD1 (5 bases). V was clipped by 4 bases and J by 6 bases, with 12 bases between them. This CDR3 is built from 14 residues. The germline V gene encodes CDR1 LNHDA and CDR2 SQIVND (reference sequence). CDR3: CASSTGTRHEKLFF. CDR3 coding DNA: TGTGCCAGTAGTACCGGGACTCGACATGAAAAACTGTTTTTT.

This clone was seen more than once but under ten times. The chain uses TRBV30 and TRBJ1-6; a weak D match, TRBD1 (6 bases). The germline V gene encodes CDR1 GTSNPN and CDR2 SVGIG (reference sequence). Between the trimmed V and J ends, which lost 8 bases and 4 bases, there was a span of 12 bases. The CDR3 has 13 amino acids. The CDR3 DNA reads TGTGCCGGTTCAGGGGAGTATAATTCACCCCTCCACTTT. Protein: CAGSGEYNSPLHF.

The J gene is TRBJ1-1, the V gene TRBV28, with unresolved D. Trimming removed 3 bases at V and 6 bases at J, with 5 bases between. Germline CDR1 and CDR2: MDHEN and SYDVKM. The CDR3 extends over 11 amino acids. Here the CDR3 DNA reads TGTGCCAGCAGTTTGGAGTCTGAAGCTTTCTTT. Amino acids: CASSLESEAFF.

The chain joins TRBV9 to TRBJ2-7; D gene ambiguous. Trimming cost V 4 bases and J 0 bases, with 14 bases left between them. CDR3 length equals 15 residues. Germline CDR1 reads SGDLS; CDR2 reads YYNGEE. Here the CDR3 DNA reads TGTGCCAGCAGCAAAACTTCTGAGAGCTCCTACGAGCAGTACTTC. As protein: CASSKTSESSYEQYF.

The chain links TRBV4-1 to TRBJ1-5; 9 positions agree with TRBD1. Germline CDR1 reads MGHRA; CDR2 reads YSYEKL. The V segment lost 0 bases and the J segment 5 bases; nucleotides outside the gene matches: 5. The CDR3 totals 16 residues. This CDR3 is CASSQDGTGRDQPQHF. CDR3 nucleotide sequence: TGCGCCAGCAGCCAAGATGGGACAGGGAGGGATCAGCCCCAGCATTTT.